This T cell receptor (beta chain) was observed in a study of cytomegalovirus exposure and HLA in healthy donors. Study in general: An early release of data contained 70 million to 95 million unique TCRs, which came from HLA-typed donors. Whole-study findings and limits: The authors later found most CMV-associated TCR beta chains appeared HLA-restricted. Most observed TCR sequences were rare, whereas some public TCRs were detected in many donors.

V dropped 8 bases and J dropped 7 bases, with 23 bases sitting between them. The V gene's germline CDR1 is MNHEY and CDR2 SMNVEV (reference sequence). The CDR3 totals 15 residues. A note on this clone: Its antigen is still unknown.

Vbeta (60) and Jbeta (13) primers were used in the PCR. Some clones are missing from TCRdb's copy, which holds only in-frame ones; the method was immunoSEQ multiplex PCR. The sample contains around 190,000 clones, 65% to 80% of which appear only once. This sequence was found in a woman aged 40-49 years in good health and CMV-seronegative. The chain links TRBV27 to TRBJ1-2; D ambiguous. Sequencing used PBMCs. CDR3 in DNA: TGTGCCAGCGGCCGGGCAAGAGCTATTGAGGGTGGCTACACCTTC. Translating gives CASGRARAIEGGYTF.